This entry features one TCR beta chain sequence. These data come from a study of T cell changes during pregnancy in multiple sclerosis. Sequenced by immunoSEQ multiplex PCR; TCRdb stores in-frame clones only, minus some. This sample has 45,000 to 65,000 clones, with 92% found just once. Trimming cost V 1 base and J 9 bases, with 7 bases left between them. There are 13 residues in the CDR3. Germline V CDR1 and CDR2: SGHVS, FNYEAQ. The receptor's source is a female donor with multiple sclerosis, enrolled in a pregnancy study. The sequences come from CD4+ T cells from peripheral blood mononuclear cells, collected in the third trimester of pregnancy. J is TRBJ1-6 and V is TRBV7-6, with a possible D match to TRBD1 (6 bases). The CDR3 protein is CASSLVGGSPLHF. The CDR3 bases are TGTGCCAGCAGCTTAGTAGGGGGTTCACCCCTCCACTTT.